This passage covers 32 T cell receptor beta chains from one sample sequenced in a study of cytomegalovirus exposure and HLA in healthy donors. Researchers ran the PCR with 60 Vbeta and 13 Jbeta primers. The method was immunoSEQ multiplex PCR; TCRdb's version includes in-frame clones alone and lacks a portion of them. Here the sample spans about 160,000 clones, nearly 80% being singletons. The sample consisted of PBMCs. Receptors were obtained from a woman in her thirties or forties in good health and CMV-seronegative.

Note on this clone: Other DNA sequences from this sample encode an identical CDR3 as well. The chain recombines TRBV27 with TRBJ2-7, with 10 bases matching TRBD1. Trimming removed 5 bases from V and 3 bases from J; junction bases left unmatched: 7. This CDR3 is built from 15 residues. The germline CDR1 and CDR2 sequences are MNHEY and SMNVEV (reference sequence). The CDR3 loop is CASSPPGQGSYEQYF. CDR3 nucleotide sequence: TGTGCCAGCAGTCCCCCGGGACAGGGGAGCTACGAGCAGTACTTC.

The chain employs TRBV2 and TRBJ2-2; TRBD1 matches at 8 bases. The CDR3 consists of 15 residues. CDR1 and CDR2 from the germline V gene are SNHLY and FYNNEI. Germline trimming cut 6 bases from V and 7 bases from J; bases unmatched to any gene: 10. CDR3 sequence: CASRFDRGGVGELFF. As DNA, the CDR3 is TGTGCCAGCAGGTTCGACAGGGGAGGTGTCGGGGAGCTGTTTTTT. Using reference TRBV2 and TRBJ2-2 for the parts outside the CDR3, the full variable domain is EPEVTQTPSHQVTQMGQEVILRCVPISNHLYFYWYRQILGQKVEFLVSFYNNEISEKSEIFDDQFSVERPDGSNFTLKIRSTKLEDSAMYFCASRFDRGGVGELFFGEGSRLTVL.

The rearrangement links TRBV5-1 to TRBJ2-7; no firm D call. With 0 bases removed from V and 3 bases from J, the gap between germline ends came to 7 bases. There are 13 residues in the CDR3. The germline gives CDR1 SGHRS, CDR2 YFSETQ. CDR3 in DNA: TGCGCCAGCAGCTTGGTCGGCGGCTACGAGCAGTACTTC. Its protein is CASSLVGGYEQYF. Combining the CDR3 with reference TRBV5-1 and TRBJ2-7 gives the whole variable domain KAGVTQTPRYLIKTRGQQVTLSCSPISGHRSVSWYQQTPGQGLQFLFEYFSETQRNKGNFPGRFSGRQFSNSRSEMNVSTLELGDSALYLCASSLVGGYEQYFGPGTRLTVT.

J is TRBJ2-7 and V is TRBV27, with TRBD1 matching 9 bases. V gave up 8 bases and J gave up 4 bases; unmatched junction bases: 3. Germline CDR1 reads MNHEY; CDR2 reads SMNVEV (reference sequence). CDR3 length equals 12 residues. Here the CDR3 reads CASAGQGYEQYF. In DNA, the CDR3 is TGTGCCAGCGCCGGACAGGGGTACGAGCAGTACTTC.

This chain uses TRBV2 with TRBJ2-7, with D possibly being TRBD2 (5 bases). Germline-derived CDR1 and CDR2 are SNHLY and FYNNEI. The CDR3 has 15 amino acids. The V and J ends lost 6 bases and 4 bases respectively, with 19 bases between them. This chain's CDR3 is CASSWSSGWWYEQYF. CDR3 nucleotides: TGTGCCAGCAGCTGGTCGTCGGGGTGGTGGTACGAGCAGTACTTC.

This chain's CDR3 is CASSFDRGRTEAFF. CDR3 nucleotide sequence: TGTGCCAGCAGCTTTGACAGGGGGCGGACTGAAGCTTTCTTT. The chain carries TRBV5-8 and TRBJ1-1; TRBD1 matches 10 bases. This CDR3 contains 14 residues. V gave up 2 bases and J gave up 5 bases; unmatched junction bases: 3. Germline CDR1 SGHTS, CDR2 YDEGEE.

This clone has more than one count but fewer than ten. V gene TRBV7-9 combines with J gene TRBJ2-7; D may be TRBD2 (6 bases). The CDR3 consists of 15 residues. Deletions cut 5 bases from V and 6 bases from J, with 20 bases between. The germline V gene encodes CDR1 SEHNR and CDR2 FQNEAQ (reference sequence). The CDR3 DNA follows: TGTGCCAGCAGCCCTCGTGGAGGGCGAGGGGCCGAGCAGTACTTC. It is translated as CASSPRGGRGAEQYF.

The CDR3 DNA follows: TGCGCCAGCAGCCAAGTTGGGACTAGCCAAGAGACCCAGTACTTC. The encoded protein is CASSQVGTSQETQYF. The gene calls are TRBV4-1 and TRBJ2-5; 8 nucleotides match TRBD2. The V gene's germline CDR1 is MGHRA and CDR2 YSYEKL. Trimming at V came to 1 base and at J to 1 base, leaving 2 bases not matched to a gene. The length of the CDR3 is 15 residues.

V usage is TRBV5-1 and J usage is TRBJ1-2; 8 nucleotides agree with TRBD1. Losses at the gene ends were 3 bases for V and 3 bases for J; bases not matched to a gene: 4. The CDR3 loop spans 14 amino acids. CDR1 is SGHRS, CDR2 YFSETQ, per germline. The CDR3 protein is CASSSQGDDYGYTF. CDR3 coding DNA: TGCGCCAGCAGCTCACAGGGGGACGACTATGGCTACACCTTC.

The V call is TRBV25-1, the J call TRBJ2-7, with a possible D match to TRBD1 (6 bases). Germline V lookup: CDR1 MGHDK, CDR2 SYGVNS. The CDR3 sequence is 16 residues long. Trimming took off 7 bases at V and 2 bases at J, with 21 bases between the two ends. CDR3 DNA: TGTGCCAGCACCAGTAATCCGGGACAAGGGACCTACGAGCAGTACTTC. Protein: CASTSNPGQGTYEQYF.

In DNA form, the CDR3 reads TGTGCCAGCAGCCCCGCCAGGGGGCCCACTGAAGCTTTCTTT. Its translation: CASSPARGPTEAFF. This rearrangement joins TRBV7-2 to TRBJ1-1, with 8 bases matching TRBD1. The germline V gene encodes CDR1 SGHTA and CDR2 FQGNSA. The V gene end was trimmed by 5 bases and the J gene end by 4 bases; junction bases not matched to a gene: 6. The CDR3 contains 14 residues.

The rearrangement links TRBV10-2 to TRBJ1-5, with D possibly being TRBD1 (6 bases). Germline V gives CDR1 WSHSY, CDR2 SAAADI. CDR3 size: 13 residues. The germline V and J ends were trimmed by 8 bases and 3 bases, with 11 bases remaining between them. The chain's CDR3 is CASRSGVNQPQHF. CDR3 nucleotide sequence: TGCGCCAGCCGATCAGGGGTCAATCAGCCCCAGCATTTT.

This clone was counted at least ten times. V is TRBV18 and J is TRBJ2-1; D is ambiguous. The CDR3 contains 13 residues. The germline V gene encodes CDR1 KGHSH and CDR2 LQKENI. V was trimmed by 3 bases and J by 7 bases, leaving 10 bases between them. In DNA form, the CDR3 reads TGTGCCAGCTCACCGAGCCTAACGAATGAGCAGTTCTTC. This translates into CASSPSLTNEQFF.

The rearrangement links TRBV13 to TRBJ2-3; 8 bases are shared with TRBD1. This CDR3 is built from 16 residues. Germline lookup yields CDR1 PRHDT and CDR2 FYEKMQ (reference sequence). Trimming removed 5 bases from V and 4 bases from J; junction bases left unmatched: 11. Written as DNA, the CDR3 is TGTGCCAGCAGCATCCGACAGGGGAACCCCTCAGATACGCAGTATTTT. This codes for CASSIRQGNPSDTQYF.

This chain links TRBV7-9 with TRBJ1-4, with 10 bases matching TRBD1. The germline V gene has CDR1 SEHNR and CDR2 FQNEAQ (reference sequence). V shed 3 bases and J 6 bases; nucleotides not matched to a gene: 4. This CDR3 has 15 residues. As DNA, the CDR3 is TGTGCCAGCAGCTTTGCCGGGACAGGGGATGAAAAACTGTTTTTT. Amino acid sequence: CASSFAGTGDEKLFF.

This clone was counted only a few times. The rearrangement uses TRBV6-5 and TRBJ1-5; 8 bases agree with TRBD1. Germline V gene data show CDR1 as MNHEY and CDR2 as SVGAGI. The CDR3 length is 15 residues. Trimming at V came to 6 bases and at J to 2 bases, leaving 6 bases not matched to a gene. For the CDR3, the DNA is TGTGCCAGCAGATCGACAGGGGCTCGCAATCAGCCCCAGCATTTT. The encoded protein is CASRSTGARNQPQHF.

The sample holds a few counts of this clone. The genes are TRBV28 and TRBJ2-7, with a weak D call TRBD1 (6 bases). The CDR3 spans 14 residues. V dropped 6 bases and J dropped 4 bases, with 16 bases sitting between them. Germline CDR1 is MDHEN and CDR2 is SYDVKM. DNA for the CDR3: TGTGCCAGCAGCAGCGTGGGGGCGAGGTACGAGCAGTACTTC. This codes for CASSSVGARYEQYF.

The chain carries TRBV7-6 and TRBJ1-2; TRBD1 agrees at 9 bases. From germline, CDR1 is SGHVS and CDR2 FNYEAQ. Trimming took 1 base from V and 6 from J; bases not matched to a gene: 15. The CDR3 totals 18 residues. CDR3 DNA sequence: TGTGCCAGCAGCTTAGAAGGGCCCAACAGGGGGCGCGGAAATGGCTACACCTTC. Translated: CASSLEGPNRGRGNGYTF.

The rearrangement joins TRBV6-6 to TRBJ1-5; D is possibly TRBD1 (6 bases). Germline-derived CDR1 and CDR2 are MNHNY and SVGAGI (reference sequence). V was shortened by 5 bases and J by 5 bases, with 10 bases between the two germline ends. CDR3 length: 13 residues. The CDR3, as DNA: TGTGCCAGCAGTACGGGGGGCTATCAGCCCCAGCATTTT. It encodes CASSTGGYQPQHF.

The chain is built from TRBV2 and TRBJ2-7; D may be TRBD1 (5 bases). The germline V gene encodes CDR1 SNHLY and CDR2 FYNNEI. The CDR3 length is 15 residues. The V and J ends lost 5 bases and 5 bases respectively, with 19 bases between them. CDR3 loop: CASSKGQPTLNEQYF. CDR3 DNA: TGTGCCAGCAGTAAAGGACAACCGACCTTAAACGAGCAGTACTTC.

With regard to this clone: One end of the junction fails to match germline, which may point to a read error. The chain is built from TRBV11-2 and TRBJ1-1; maybe TRBD1 (5 bases). CDR1 is SGHAT and CDR2 is FQNNGV in the germline V gene. This CDR3 contains 12 residues. The CDR3 DNA is TGTGTCAGCGGCGGGACGGTACGAGAAGCTTTCTTT. Translated: CVSGGTVREAFF.

This clone has only a few counts. The chain recombines TRBV4-1 with TRBJ1-5; the D gene is possibly TRBD1 (5 bases). There are 17 residues in the CDR3. The germline V gene encodes CDR1 MGHRA and CDR2 YSYEKL. Trimming cost V 5 bases and J 0 bases, with 17 bases left between them. The CDR3 sequence is CASSTRTGDYSNQPQHF. The CDR3 bases are TGCGCCAGCAGCACCCGGACGGGGGATTATAGCAATCAGCCCCAGCATTTT.

The V and J genes are TRBV6-5 and TRBJ2-6; 8 nucleotides match TRBD1. V lost 5 bases to trimming and J lost 2 bases; unmatched junction nucleotides: 2. CDR1 is MNHEY, CDR2 SVGAGI, per germline. The CDR3 has 15 residues. The CDR3 sequence is CASSRDRTGANVLTF. The CDR3 DNA sequence: TGTGCCAGCAGTAGGGACAGGACTGGGGCCAACGTCCTGACTTTC.

CDR3 sequence reads: CASREDSTRQPQHF. CDR3 DNA: TGTGCCAGCAGAGAGGACAGCACCAGGCAGCCCCAGCATTTT. The chain joins TRBV2 to TRBJ1-5, with D perhaps matching TRBD1 (6 bases). Germline V gene lookup returns CDR1 SNHLY and CDR2 FYNNEI. The length of the CDR3 is 14 residues. V was pared by 6 bases and J by 7 bases, with 16 bases between.

J is TRBJ2-7 and V is TRBV6-5, with D perhaps matching TRBD2 (5 bases). Trimming left V 2 bases short and J 6 bases short, with 17 bases between. Germline-derived CDR1 and CDR2 are MNHEY and SVGAGI. This CDR3 comprises 15 residues. The CDR3 bases are TGTGCCAGCAGTTACGGAGGCTCCGTTAGAACCGAGCAGTACTTC. Translation: CASSYGGSVRTEQYF.

A few counts support this clone. This chain joins TRBV7-3 and TRBJ2-3; 10 bases are shared with TRBD2. The V and J ends lost 5 bases and 4 bases, in that order; junction bases with no gene match: 3. Germline values: CDR1 SGHTA, CDR2 FQGTGA. The CDR3 consists of 14 residues. CDR3 nucleotide sequence: TGTGCCAGCAGCCTAGCGGGGGACCCAGATACGCAGTATTTT. It translates to CASSLAGDPDTQYF.

Concerning this clone itself: Different DNA sequences within this sample yield the same CDR3. This chain links TRBV4-1 with TRBJ2-6, with D tentatively TRBD2 (5 bases). Trimming stripped 3 bases from V and 0 bases from J, with 12 bases between. Germline values: CDR1 MGHRA, CDR2 YSYEKL. CDR3 length: 17 residues. The DNA of the CDR3 is TGCGCCAGCAGCCAGGGTCCGGGGATCTCTGGGGCCAACGTCCTGACTTTC. It codes for CASSQGPGISGANVLTF.

Notes on this clone: Distinct nucleotide sequences in the sample also encode this CDR3. V usage is TRBV19 and J usage is TRBJ1-1, with D possibly TRBD1 on 5 matching bases. The germline V gene has CDR1 LNHDA and CDR2 SQIVND (reference sequence). The V gene lost 5 bases and the J gene lost 1 base, with 5 bases spanning the gap. The CDR3 extends over 12 amino acids. The CDR3 DNA sequence: TGTGCCAGTAGTGACAGGAACACTGAAGCTTTCTTT. This translates into CASSDRNTEAFF.

V usage is TRBV7-8 and J usage is TRBJ1-2; D gene unclear. The CDR3 length is 15 residues. The V end was cut by 5 bases, the J end by 2 bases, with 15 bases between. The germline V gene encodes CDR1 SGHVS and CDR2 FQNEAQ. The CDR3 DNA reads TGTGCCAGCAGCCCCAGTAGCCGAAAAAACTATGGCTACACCTTC. Translating it yields CASSPSSRKNYGYTF.

The V call is TRBV9, the J call TRBJ2-1, with TRBD1 matching 8 bases. In germline, CDR1 is SGDLS, CDR2 YYNGEE. After removal of 4 bases from V and 14 bases from J, the junction contained 11 bases not matched to a gene. CDR3 length: 13 amino acids. The CDR3 region is CASSPRGQGKEFF. The CDR3 DNA reads as TGTGCCAGCAGCCCACGAGGACAGGGTAAGGAGTTCTTC.

The J gene is TRBJ2-7, the V gene TRBV6-1, with 7 bases that match TRBD2. There are 16 residues in the CDR3. The junction had 10 bases not matched to a gene; V was cut back by 4 bases and J by 1 base. CDR1 MNHNS and CDR2 SASEGT come from the germline V gene. CDR3 DNA: TGTGCCAGCAGTGCCACTAGCGCCACCCTTTCCTACGAGCAGTACTTC. Translating it yields CASSATSATLSYEQYF.

This clone ranks as medium-sized. The chain links TRBV2 to TRBJ2-3; perhaps TRBD1 as D (5 bases). The CDR3 runs 14 residues. V was shortened by 9 bases and J by 2 bases, with 15 bases between the two germline ends. Germline values: CDR1 SNHLY, CDR2 FYNNEI. The CDR3 coding sequence is TGTGCCAGGGACAAGTCAATGGACACAGATACGCAGTATTTT. The encoded protein is CARDKSMDTDTQYF.